Following are 30 T cell receptor beta chains from one sample sequenced in a study of shared clonotypes between healthy human individuals. Libraries were prepared by immunoSEQ multiplex PCR; TCRdb keeps only in-frame clonotypes and omits some of them. The sample contains more than 1 million clones, 70% to 80% of which appear only once. The sample comprised memory CD4+ T cells from PBMCs. As for subset: CD45RA-negative fraction. All receptors come from a man between 18 and 35 years old in good health. Some clones in this sample may be carry-over from other donors' samples.

The chain employs TRBV4-2 and TRBJ2-2, with 8 nucleotides matching TRBD1. CDR3 length: 17 amino acids. The ends lost 3 bases at V and 1 base at J; junction bases unmatched: 7. The germline CDR1 and CDR2 sequences are LGHNA and YNFKEQ. The CDR3 is CASSQPPGGMNTGELFF. The CDR3 DNA sequence: TGTGCCAGCAGCCAGCCACCAGGGGGCATGAACACCGGGGAGCTGTTTTTT.

The chain uses TRBV18 and TRBJ2-7, with D perhaps TRBD2 (6 bases). Germline V CDR1 and CDR2: KGHSH, LQKENI. The CDR3 loop spans 15 amino acids. Trimming cost V 1 base and J 2 bases, with 12 bases left between them. CDR3 coding DNA: TGTGCCAGCTCACCACTCAGCGGGTCAACCTACGAGCAGTACTTC. Translated: CASSPLSGSTYEQYF.

J is TRBJ2-5 and V is TRBV4-3; 7 nucleotides line up with TRBD2. The CDR3 totals 15 residues. Germline V CDR1 and CDR2: LGHNA, YSLEER. V lost 3 bases to trimming and J lost 3 bases; unmatched junction nucleotides: 7. CDR3 sequence reads: CASSQNWAGEETQYF. CDR3 nucleotides: TGCGCCAGCAGCCAGAATTGGGCGGGAGAAGAGACCCAGTACTTC.

Many counts were recorded for this clone. CDR3 DNA: TGTGCCAGCAGCGAGGTAGCAGAGACCTACAATGAGCAGTTCTTC. It translates to CASSEVAETYNEQFF. V gene TRBV6-1 combines with J gene TRBJ2-1; D unresolved. V was trimmed by 6 bases and J by 2 bases, leaving 14 bases between them. The CDR3 sequence is 15 residues long. Germline V gene data show CDR1 as MNHNS and CDR2 as SASEGT.

Only one count was recorded for this clone. The rearrangement uses TRBV4-2 and TRBJ2-1; D remains ambiguous. This CDR3 has 14 amino acids. The V gene lost 0 bases and the J gene lost 3 bases, with 6 bases spanning the gap. Per germline, CDR1 LGHNA and CDR2 YNFKEQ. The CDR3 DNA sequence: TGTGCCAGCAGCCAAGAACAAAGCTACAATGAGCAGTTCTTC. Protein product: CASSQEQSYNEQFF.

This clone has just a few counts. The V and J genes are TRBV6-8 and TRBJ1-5, with unresolved D. CDR3 size: 17 residues. Trimming left V 0 bases short and J 2 bases short, with 14 bases between. In germline, CDR1 is MNHGY, CDR2 SAAAGT. The CDR3 is CASSYSQLVACNQPQHF. The CDR3 DNA sequence: TGTGCCAGCAGTTACTCGCAGCTCGTTGCGTGCAATCAGCCCCAGCATTTT.

There are a few counts of this clone. J is TRBJ2-1 and V is TRBV4-1; no definite D call. CDR1 and CDR2 from the germline V gene are MGHRA and YSYEKL. This CDR3 contains 15 residues. Trimming took 0 bases from V and 8 from J, leaving 14 bases between them. The CDR3 region has the DNA TGCGCCAGCAGCCAAGATAACGCGAATACGTATGAGCAGTTCTTC. Translated, it gives CASSQDNANTYEQFF.

The chain links TRBV29-1 to TRBJ2-3; D is possibly TRBD1 or TRBD2 (5 bases each). This CDR3 comprises 14 residues. In germline, CDR1 is SQVTM, CDR2 ANQGSEA. V dropped 6 bases and J dropped 6 bases, with 19 bases sitting between them. CDR3 protein: CSVNSRDPLDTQYF. CDR3 coding DNA: TGCAGCGTCAATAGCCGGGACCCCCTGGATACGCAGTATTTT.

The rearrangement links TRBV4-1 to TRBJ2-1, with D perhaps matching TRBD2 (5 bases). V dropped 0 bases and J dropped 4 bases, with 28 bases sitting between them. Germline CDR1 and CDR2: MGHRA and YSYEKL. The CDR3 is 21 residues long. The CDR3 protein is CASSQDWAGFAPTKGYNEQFF. For the CDR3, the DNA is TGCGCCAGCAGCCAAGATTGGGCGGGCTTCGCCCCCACCAAAGGGTACAATGAGCAGTTCTTC.

The chain recombines TRBV6-6 with TRBJ1-2; D ambiguous. Germline CDR1 is MNHNY and CDR2 is SVGAGI (reference sequence). V lost 6 bases to trimming and J lost 3 bases, with 11 bases between them. The CDR3 runs to 13 residues. CDR3 coding DNA: TGTGCCAGCAGCTCCGACCGGTACTATGGCTACACCTTC. Translated: CASSSDRYYGYTF.

The chain employs TRBV4-3 and TRBJ1-4, with TRBD1 matching 7 bases. CDR1 and CDR2 (germline): LGHNA, YSLEER. The CDR3 totals 16 residues. J was trimmed by 5 bases and V by 4 bases; bases with no gene match: 10. CDR3 residues: CASSRAPGQRNEKLFF. The CDR3 region has the DNA TGCGCCAGCAGCCGCGCACCGGGACAGCGGAATGAAAAACTGTTTTTT.

The gene calls are TRBV6-5 and TRBJ2-5; 9 bases fit TRBD1. The germline V gene encodes CDR1 MNHEY and CDR2 SVGAGI. V shed 5 bases, J shed 5 bases, and the junction held 9 bases outside the gene matches. This CDR3 has 15 residues. CDR3 sequence: CASSRSGTGWETQYF. CDR3 bases: TGTGCCAGCAGTCGCTCCGGGACAGGGTGGGAGACCCAGTACTTC.

This chain uses TRBV6-6 with TRBJ2-5; TRBD2 matches at 7 bases. Germline loops: CDR1 MNHNY, CDR2 SVGAGI (reference sequence). The CDR3 runs to 14 residues. V shed 5 bases, J shed 6 bases, and the junction held 9 bases outside the gene matches. CDR3 amino acids: CASSGGDYFKTQYF. For the CDR3, the DNA is TGTGCCAGCAGTGGCGGGGACTATTTCAAGACCCAGTACTTC.

In the case of this clone: The sample holds other DNA sequences that translate to the same CDR3. The chain joins TRBV27 to TRBJ1-1; no clear D gene. V was clipped by 3 bases and J by 4 bases, with 9 bases between them. Germline values: CDR1 MNHEY, CDR2 SMNVEV (reference sequence). CDR3 size: 13 residues. CDR3 coding DNA: TGTGCCAGCAGTTTGGAGGGCGTCACTGAAGCTTTCTTT. Translating gives CASSLEGVTEAFF.

The sample holds a few counts of this clone. Distinct nucleotide sequences in the sample also encode this CDR3. The chain links TRBV18 to TRBJ2-2; tentatively, D is TRBD2 (6 bases). This CDR3 contains 14 residues. The V end lost 0 bases, the J end lost 4 bases, and 6 bases lay between the germline ends. Germline V gene data show CDR1 as KGHSH and CDR2 as LQKENI. CDR3 sequence: CASSPPEGTGELFF. DNA of the CDR3: TGTGCCAGCTCACCACCGGAGGGCACCGGGGAGCTGTTTTTT.

CDR3 residues: CASSGRLAGGPDTQYF. DNA for the CDR3: TGTGCCAGTAGTGGACGACTAGCGGGAGGGCCAGATACGCAGTATTTT. This chain connects TRBV19 to TRBJ2-3, with TRBD2 matching 14 bases. Germline CDR1 reads LNHDA; CDR2 reads SQIVND (reference sequence). V was pared by 5 bases and J by 4 bases, with 5 bases of the junction left unmatched. The CDR3 is 16 amino acids.

The CDR3 DNA is TGTGCCAGCAGCTCAATAAGGGGACGGAGCTACAATGAGCAGTTCTTC. Its translation: CASSSIRGRSYNEQFF. This rearrangement joins TRBV11-2 to TRBJ2-1; D is possibly TRBD1 or TRBD2 (5 bases each). CDR1 SGHAT and CDR2 FQNNGV come from the germline V gene. The CDR3 consists of 16 residues. Trimming pared 4 bases from V and 3 bases from J, leaving 16 bases between.

Notes on this clone: Distinct nucleotide sequences in the sample also encode this CDR3. V is TRBV29-1 and J is TRBJ1-2, with D unresolved. The germline gives CDR1 SQVTM, CDR2 ANQGSEA. The length of the CDR3 is 11 residues. Trimming pared 6 bases from V and 8 bases from J, leaving 13 bases between. The CDR3 region has the DNA TGCAGCGTGGGTGGAGGTAGCGGCTACACCTTC. Protein sequence: CSVGGGSGYTF.

The chain links TRBV28 to TRBJ1-2, with 9 bases that match TRBD1. V dropped 5 bases and J dropped 8; count of bases not matched to a gene: 12. The CDR3 runs to 15 residues. CDR1 and CDR2 from the germline V gene are MDHEN and SYDVKM. The CDR3 is CASSPYQQGAPGYTF. CDR3 bases: TGTGCCAGCAGTCCGTACCAACAGGGGGCGCCGGGCTACACCTTC.

This chain links TRBV6-5 with TRBJ2-7; D might be TRBD1 or TRBD2, each matching 6 bases. CDR1 and CDR2 (germline): MNHEY, SVGAGI. The CDR3 has 15 residues. V shed 8 bases and J shed 6 bases, with 23 bases lying between them. In nucleotides, the CDR3 is TGTGCCAGCGGTGCTGTCAGGGGCGGGAATGGCGAGCAGTACTTC. Its protein product is CASGAVRGGNGEQYF.

This clone has at least ten counts. The V call is TRBV7-8, the J call TRBJ2-3; 10 positions agree with TRBD2. Trimming took 5 bases from V and 5 from J; bases not matched to a gene: 10. The CDR3 runs 16 residues. Germline CDR1 SGHVS, CDR2 FQNEAQ. CDR3 protein: CASSPRSGRGRDTQYF. CDR3 nucleotides: TGTGCCAGCAGCCCTCGCAGCGGGAGGGGAAGAGATACGCAGTATTTT.

This clone was seen repeatedly, ten times or more. The V and J genes are TRBV7-2 and TRBJ1-2, with unresolved D. The CDR3 contains 14 residues. Germline CDR1 reads SGHTA; CDR2 reads FQGNSA. Trimming took off 1 base at V and 4 bases at J, with 10 bases between the two ends. CDR3 DNA: TGTGCCAGCAGCTTAGATCCAGCCACCTATGGCTACACCTTC. It codes for CASSLDPATYGYTF.

The genes are TRBV5-1 and TRBJ2-7; 13 bases are a match to TRBD2. Germline loops: CDR1 SGHRS, CDR2 YFSETQ. The CDR3 extends over 16 amino acids. V dropped 4 bases and J dropped 6; count of bases not matched to a gene: 10. The CDR3 sequence: CASSPRWGLAGTEQYF. The CDR3 DNA is TGCGCCAGCAGCCCACGATGGGGACTAGCGGGAACCGAGCAGTACTTC.

A few counts support this clone. The chain combines TRBV7-6 with TRBJ1-1; possible D gene TRBD1, 6 bases. CDR3 size: 15 residues. V dropped 4 bases and J dropped 1 base, with 13 bases sitting between them. The germline V gene encodes CDR1 SGHVS and CDR2 FNYEAQ. The CDR3 coding sequence is TGTGCCAGCAGCTCACTCGGGACAACGAACACTGAAGCTTTCTTT. Its protein is CASSSLGTTNTEAFF.

The V and J genes are TRBV2 and TRBJ2-7; D may be TRBD2 (6 bases). V gave up 8 bases and J gave up 7 bases, with 18 bases separating them. Germline CDR1 reads SNHLY; CDR2 reads FYNNEI. This CDR3 region has 13 residues. The CDR3 loop reads CASGGTTYGEQYF. The CDR3 DNA follows: TGTGCCAGCGGCGGGACGACCTATGGGGAGCAGTACTTC.

The chain links TRBV18 to TRBJ1-2; 7 bases align to TRBD1. V gave up 1 base and J gave up 2 bases; unmatched junction bases: 10. This CDR3 spans 17 amino acids. The germline V gene has CDR1 KGHSH and CDR2 LQKENI. This CDR3 reads CASSPLNKPGQNYGYTF. DNA for the CDR3: TGTGCCAGCTCACCACTAAATAAACCGGGACAGAACTATGGCTACACCTTC.

The J gene is TRBJ1-2, the V gene TRBV7-9, with unresolved D. V lost 4 bases to trimming and J lost 6 bases, with 6 bases between them. The CDR3 contains 11 residues. CDR1 SEHNR and CDR2 FQNEAQ come from the germline V gene (reference sequence). The CDR3 sequence is CASSSSHGYTF. Here the CDR3 DNA reads TGTGCCAGCAGCTCGTCCCATGGCTACACCTTC.

This chain connects TRBV9 to TRBJ1-4; D is uncertain. The CDR3 runs 15 residues. The germline V gene encodes CDR1 SGDLS and CDR2 YYNGEE. The V gene lost 0 bases and the J gene lost 5 bases, with 11 bases spanning the gap. Here the CDR3 DNA reads TGTGCCAGCAGCGTAGCCACAGCCTTAAATGAAAAACTGTTTTTT. Protein: CASSVATALNEKLFF.

CDR3 DNA: TGTGCCAGCAGTTACTCGCCGTACACCGGGGAGCTGTTTTTT. Protein sequence: CASSYSPYTGELFF. V usage is TRBV6-6 and J usage is TRBJ2-2, with D hard to call. V dropped 0 bases and J dropped 3 bases, with 5 bases sitting between them. CDR1 is MNHNY and CDR2 is SVGAGI in the germline V gene (reference sequence). The CDR3 loop spans 14 amino acids.

The chain carries TRBV30 and TRBJ2-3; D remains unclear. Germline assignment: CDR1 GTSNPN and CDR2 SVGIG (reference sequence). This CDR3 contains 12 residues. Trimming removed 3 bases at V and 4 bases at J, with 8 bases between. CDR3 in DNA: TGTGCCTGGAGCAAGGGCCCAGATACGCAGTATTTT. It yields the protein CAWSKGPDTQYF. The complete variable domain, with remaining parts taken from reference TRBV30 and TRBJ2-3, reads SQTIHQWPATLVQPVGSPLSLECTVEGTSNPNLYWYRQAAGRGLQLLFYSVGIGQISSEVPQNLSASRPQDRQFILSSKKLLLSDSGFYLCAWSKGPDTQYFGPGTRLTVL.